This passage covers 30 T cell receptor beta chains from one sample sequenced in a study of blood T cell repertoires in COVID-19. The table came from immunoSEQ multiplex PCR; TCRdb's copy has only in-frame clones and leaves some out. Of tens of thousands of clones in the sample, around 83% were seen once. Sequencing was carried out using peripheral blood. Source of these receptors: a man aged 50 or older with acute or convalescent COVID-19.

On this clone: Sequence at one end of the junction differs from germline and may be a read error. The same CDR3 is also encoded by other DNA sequences in this sample. J is TRBJ2-2 and V is TRBV14; 8 nucleotides agree with TRBD1. The CDR3 covers 20 residues. Germline lookup yields CDR1 SGHDN and CDR2 FVKESK. The CDR3 here is CASSCPGTGPGAANTGELFF. The CDR3 region has the DNA TGTGCCAGCAGTTGTCCCGGGACAGGACCTGGCGCCGCGAACACCGGGGAACTGTTTTTT.

The chain is built from TRBV7-8 and TRBJ1-2, with 7 nucleotides matching TRBD1. This CDR3 has 12 residues. Trimming cost V 4 bases and J 10 bases; bases outside gene matches: 6. Germline CDR1 SGHVS, CDR2 FQNEAQ. The CDR3 bases are TGTGCCAGCAGCTCCCGGACAGGACACTACACCTTC. It encodes CASSSRTGHYTF.

J is TRBJ2-1 and V is TRBV4-3, with D possibly TRBD2 on 7 matching bases. The V end lost 1 base, the J end lost 2 bases, and 12 bases lay between the germline ends. This CDR3 has 16 residues. Germline V gives CDR1 LGHNA, CDR2 YSLEER. This CDR3 is CASSQGGAGAYNEQFF. The CDR3 coding sequence is TGCGCCAGCAGCCAAGGGGGGGCGGGAGCCTACAATGAGCAGTTCTTC.

The V and J genes are TRBV5-1 and TRBJ1-2; D is undetermined. The V end lost 0 bases, the J end lost 5 bases, and 5 bases lay between the germline ends. The CDR3 extends over 12 amino acids. Germline V gene data show CDR1 as SGHRS and CDR2 as YFSETQ. This CDR3 is CASSLGSYGYTF. The CDR3 region has the DNA TGCGCCAGCAGCTTGGGGAGTTATGGCTACACCTTC.

V and J are TRBV12-5 and TRBJ1-1; 8 nucleotides align to TRBD1. Germline V gene data show CDR1 as LGHNT and CDR2 as FRNRAP. The V and J ends lost 3 bases and 7 bases, in that order; junction bases with no gene match: 7. The CDR3 is 14 residues long. CDR3 bases: TGTGCTAGTGGTTTCCAGGGGGCAGGGAGTGAAGCTTTCTTT. Translating it yields CASGFQGAGSEAFF.

This clone has a single count. V usage is TRBV10-1 and J usage is TRBJ1-5, with D hard to call. Germline CDR1 is WNHNN and CDR2 is SYGVQD (reference sequence). V was shortened by 4 bases and J by 0 bases, with 4 bases between the two germline ends. The CDR3 is 13 residues long. The CDR3 is CASSAYSNQPQHF. In DNA form, the CDR3 reads TGCGCCAGCAGTGCCTATAGCAATCAGCCCCAGCATTTT.

V usage is TRBV5-6 and J usage is TRBJ1-1; a weak D match, TRBD1 (6 bases). This CDR3 contains 15 residues. Trimming stripped 0 bases from V and 3 bases from J, with 12 bases between. Germline loops: CDR1 SGHDT, CDR2 YYEEEE. The CDR3 is CASSLGVGTYTEAFF. In DNA, the CDR3 is TGTGCCAGCAGCTTGGGAGTAGGGACATACACTGAAGCTTTCTTT.

The chain uses TRBV4-3 and TRBJ1-6; D is unresolved. Trimming took 2 bases from V and 5 from J, leaving 7 bases between them. The CDR3 contains 14 residues. Germline CDR1 is LGHNA and CDR2 is YSLEER. The CDR3 bases are TGCGCCAGCAGCCAAAAGACTAATAATTCACCCCTCCACTTT. Its protein is CASSQKTNNSPLHF.

V gene TRBV18 combines with J gene TRBJ2-4; 8 positions agree with TRBD2. With 3 bases clipped from V and 3 bases from J, the junction kept 10 bases outside the gene matches. Per germline, CDR1 KGHSH and CDR2 LQKENI. The CDR3 loop spans 17 amino acids. The CDR3 is CASSPALSGSDKNIQYF. CDR3 bases: TGTGCCAGCTCACCTGCTCTCAGCGGGAGTGACAAAAACATTCAGTACTTC.

The V call is TRBV27, the J call TRBJ2-3; D remains ambiguous. This CDR3 spans 14 amino acids. Germline V gene sequence: CDR1 MNHEY, CDR2 SMNVEV (reference sequence). V gave up 6 bases and J gave up 6 bases, with 16 bases separating them. The CDR3 DNA is TGTGCCAGCAGGATTTACCGGTATTCTGATACGCAGTATTTT. Translating it yields CASRIYRYSDTQYF.

The V and J genes are TRBV7-2 and TRBJ1-1; 7 nucleotides align to TRBD1. V was clipped by 4 bases and J by 6 bases; unmatched bases: 8. Germline CDR1 SGHTA, CDR2 FQGNSA. The CDR3 totals 14 residues. CDR3 coding DNA: TGTGCCAGCAGCTCGGACAGGCGAACGGCTGAAGCTTTCTTT. This translates into CASSSDRRTAEAFF.

J is TRBJ2-7 and V is TRBV19; perhaps TRBD2 as D (6 bases). There are 16 residues in the CDR3. Trimming took off 4 bases at V and 2 bases at J, with 18 bases between the two ends. Germline V gives CDR1 LNHDA, CDR2 SQIVND (reference sequence). The CDR3 protein is CASSSLMDGGPYEQYF. CDR3 DNA sequence: TGTGCCAGTAGTAGTCTCATGGACGGGGGTCCCTACGAGCAGTACTTC.

This chain joins TRBV19 and TRBJ2-7, with 8 positions matching TRBD1. Germline CDR1 reads LNHDA; CDR2 reads SQIVND (reference sequence). The V and J ends lost 3 bases and 3 bases, in that order; junction bases with no gene match: 7. The CDR3 spans 15 residues. The CDR3: CASSIGTGGGYEQYF. In nucleotides, the CDR3 is TGTGCCAGTAGTATCGGCACAGGGGGTGGCTACGAGCAGTACTTC. Together with reference TRBV19 and TRBJ2-7, the CDR3 gives the full variable domain: DGGITQSPKYLFRKEGQNVTLSCEQNLNHDAMYWYRQDPGQGLRLIYYSQIVNDFQKGDIAEGYSVSREKKESFPLTVTSAQKNPTAFYLCASSIGTGGGYEQYFGPGTRLTVT.

This clone was seen a few times. V gene TRBV19 combines with J gene TRBJ2-1, with a possible D match to TRBD2 (6 bases). V was trimmed by 3 bases and J by 12 bases, leaving 12 bases between them. Germline CDR1 is LNHDA and CDR2 is SQIVND (reference sequence). This CDR3 has 12 residues. The CDR3 here is CASSIGAGRQFF. CDR3 DNA: TGTGCCAGTAGTATCGGGGCGGGACGGCAGTTCTTC.

The chain combines TRBV7-9 with TRBJ1-2; 11 positions match TRBD1. This CDR3 comprises 15 residues. Trimming cost V 2 bases and J 8 bases; bases outside gene matches: 7. The V gene's germline CDR1 is SEHNR and CDR2 FQNEAQ (reference sequence). The CDR3 DNA reads TGTGCCAGCAGCTTAACCGGACAGGGGGCGAGCGGCTACACCTTC. Its translation: CASSLTGQGASGYTF.

This clone has only one observation. The J gene is TRBJ1-5, the V gene TRBV24-1, with 8 nucleotides matching TRBD1. V dropped 3 bases and J dropped 5; count of bases not matched to a gene: 5. The CDR3 consists of 15 residues. Germline V CDR1 and CDR2: KGHDR, SFDVKD. The CDR3 nucleotides are TGTGCCACCAGTGATCCCGGACAGGGCGATCAGCCCCAGCATTTT. Translated: CATSDPGQGDQPQHF.

V is TRBV5-4 and J is TRBJ2-7; 11 bases agree with TRBD2. This CDR3 spans 16 amino acids. Germline V CDR1 and CDR2: SGHNT, YYREEE (reference sequence). Trimming cost V 2 bases and J 2 bases; bases outside gene matches: 6. The CDR3 region has the DNA TGTGCCAGCAGCTTCGTCCTAGCGGGGGGACCCTACGAGCAGTACTTC. This encodes CASSFVLAGGPYEQYF. The full variable domain, in which reference TRBV5-4 and TRBJ2-7 provide the parts outside the CDR3, is ETGVTQSPTHLIKTRGQQVTLRCSSQSGHNTVSWYQQALGQGPQFIFQYYREEENGRGNFPPRFSGLQFPNYSSELNVNALELDDSALYLCASSFVLAGGPYEQYFGPGTRLTVT.

This clone was seen a handful of times. V gene TRBV10-2 combines with J gene TRBJ2-5; TRBD2 aligns across 13 bases. This CDR3 spans 19 amino acids. The ends lost 3 bases at V and 1 base at J; junction bases unmatched: 11. Germline CDR1 WSHSY, CDR2 SAAADI. CDR3 sequence reads: CASSEIGTSGIGSQETQYF. For the CDR3, the DNA is TGCGCCAGCAGTGAAATAGGGACTAGCGGGATTGGGTCCCAAGAGACCCAGTACTTC.

The chain links TRBV3-1 (or the pseudogene TRBV3-2) to TRBJ2-4, with D perhaps matching TRBD1 (7 bases). CDR3 size: 15 residues. Germline-derived CDR1 and CDR2 are LGHDT and YNNKEL (reference sequence). V lost 1 base and J lost 5, with 12 bases in between. CDR3 in amino acids: CASSQGRGPQNIQYF. The CDR3 DNA is TGTGCCAGCAGCCAAGGGAGGGGGCCACAAAACATTCAGTACTTC.

The CDR3 reads CASSYNFIYGYTF. The CDR3 nucleotides read TGTGCCAGCAGTTACAATTTCATCTATGGCTACACCTTC. The chain employs TRBV27 and TRBJ1-2; no clear D gene. CDR1 and CDR2 from the germline V gene are MNHEY and SMNVEV (reference sequence). The CDR3 consists of 13 residues. Trimming stripped 4 bases from V and 4 bases from J, with 10 bases between.

V is TRBV7-2 and J is TRBJ2-7; 7 bases line up with TRBD2. The germline gives CDR1 SGHTA, CDR2 FQGNSA. The CDR3 is made up of 14 amino acids. Trimming cost V 3 bases and J 3 bases; bases outside gene matches: 5. The CDR3: CASSFGGLIYEQYF. DNA for the CDR3: TGTGCCAGCAGCTTCGGGGGGTTGATCTACGAGCAGTACTTC.

This clone was seen more than once but under ten times. This sequence joins TRBV29-1 and TRBJ2-5; the D gene is possibly TRBD1 (5 bases). The ends were cut back, 3 bases at V and 4 bases at J, with 9 bases in the middle. The germline CDR1 and CDR2 sequences are SQVTM and ANQGSEA. The CDR3 loop spans 12 amino acids. CDR3 loop: CSVEQGLETQYF. The CDR3 bases are TGCAGCGTTGAGCAGGGTCTAGAGACCCAGTACTTC.

This clone has just a few counts. The chain recombines TRBV28 with TRBJ2-7; 10 bases match TRBD2. The J segment lost 4 bases and the V segment lost 2 bases, leaving 14 bases of the junction unmatched. The CDR3 is made up of 18 amino acids. Germline V gives CDR1 MDHEN, CDR2 SYDVKM. CDR3 sequence (DNA): TGTGCCAGCAGTTTAAGCTTAGGGTTGGGGACTAGCGAGTACGAGCAGTACTTC. Translation gives CASSLSLGLGTSEYEQYF. Using reference TRBV28 and TRBJ2-7 for the parts outside the CDR3, the full variable domain is DVKVTQSSRYLVKRTGEKVFLECVQDMDHENMFWYRQDPGLGLRLIYFSYDVKMKEKGDIPEGYSVSREKKERFSLILESASTNQTSMYLCASSLSLGLGTSEYEQYFGPGTRLTVT.

The chain is built from TRBV6-4 and TRBJ2-1; 10 bases fit TRBD2. This CDR3 has 15 residues. J gave up 3 bases and V 4 bases, and 3 bases lay outside the gene matches. Germline CDR1 is MRHNA and CDR2 is SNTAGT. The CDR3 DNA reads as TGTGCCAGCAGTGTAATAGCGGGGGGCTACAATGAGCAGTTCTTC. Amino acids: CASSVIAGGYNEQFF.

This sequence joins TRBV10-3 and TRBJ1-2, with TRBD1 as a possible D gene (6 bases). The CDR3 is made up of 14 amino acids. V dropped 5 bases and J dropped 4 bases, with 14 bases sitting between them. Germline CDR1 ENHRY, CDR2 SYGVKD. CDR3 protein: CAISNREGSYGYTF. The CDR3, as DNA: TGTGCCATCAGTAACAGGGAAGGGAGCTATGGCTACACCTTC.

Only a few counts were recorded for this clone. The chain uses TRBV4-3 and TRBJ2-7; D unresolved. The ends were cut back, 6 bases at V and 0 bases at J, with 12 bases in the middle. The CDR3 consists of 14 residues. Germline values: CDR1 LGHNA, CDR2 YSLEER. CDR3 amino acids: CASRPGRFSYEQYF. The CDR3 nucleotides are TGCGCCAGCAGGCCTGGCAGGTTCTCCTACGAGCAGTACTTC.

This clone was counted a single time. The V and J genes are TRBV18 and TRBJ2-2; D is uncertain. Germline V gives CDR1 KGHSH, CDR2 LQKENI. The CDR3 is made up of 11 amino acids. Deletions cut 2 bases from V and 8 bases from J, with 3 bases between. CDR3 region: CASSPSGELFF. The CDR3 DNA follows: TGTGCCAGCTCACCATCGGGGGAGCTGTTTTTT.

The chain links TRBV27 to TRBJ1-2; TRBD1 agrees at 8 bases. With V trimmed by 1 base and J by 8 bases, 12 bases remained unmatched. Germline CDR1 MNHEY, CDR2 SMNVEV (reference sequence). This CDR3 comprises 16 residues. This CDR3 is CASSLLSVKDREGYTF. The DNA of the CDR3 is TGTGCCAGCAGTTTATTATCAGTAAAGGACAGGGAAGGCTACACCTTC.

This chain uses TRBV3-1 (or the pseudogene TRBV3-2) with TRBJ1-5; no clear D gene. Per the germline V gene, CDR1 is LGHDT and CDR2 is YNNKEL (reference sequence). The CDR3 is 15 residues long. V dropped 4 bases and J dropped 9 bases, with 19 bases sitting between them. CDR3 nucleotides: TGTGCCAGCAGCCGCCCCCAGACTGGGAGGTGGCCCCAGCATTTT. Protein sequence: CASSRPQTGRWPQHF.

The rearrangement uses TRBV3-1 (or the pseudogene TRBV3-2) and TRBJ2-1; 7 nucleotides line up with TRBD2. The CDR3 totals 17 residues. CDR1 is LGHDT and CDR2 is YNNKEL in the germline V gene (reference sequence). Trimming took 4 bases from V and 0 from J; bases not matched to a gene: 9. Written as DNA, the CDR3 is TGTGCCAGCAGCCCTTTGCGGGGGAGCTACTCCTACAATGAGCAGTTCTTC. Amino acid sequence: CASSPLRGSYSYNEQFF.